This passage covers 31 T cell receptor beta chains from one sample sequenced in a study of cytomegalovirus exposure and HLA in healthy donors listed by TCRdb under 2017. Libraries came from the immunoSEQ multiplex PCR assay. The multiplex PCR relied on a mix of 60 forward primers for TCR Vbeta segments and 13 reverse primers for TCR Jbeta segments. Imported from immuneACCESS, the table was reduced by TCRdb to in-frame sequences with V and J called. These copies leave out some clones; in studies compared against another copy, an unresolved V gene accounts for under half, and the cause of the remainder is not known. This sample comprises some 200,000 clones, about 79% of them detected only once. The ten top clones hold about 2.2% of the sample. Input material: PBMCs. The receptors originated from a woman aged 45-65 years in good health and CMV-seronegative.

Comments on this clone: The sample carries other DNA sequences with the same CDR3. The rearrangement joins TRBV20-1 to TRBJ1-1, with D hard to call. CDR3 length equals 11 residues. The germline V gene has CDR1 DFQATT and CDR2 SNEGSKA (reference sequence). The V end was cut by 3 bases, the J end by 3 bases, with 5 bases between. CDR3 region: CSARRDTEAFF. CDR3 nucleotides: TGCAGTGCTAGGAGGGACACTGAAGCTTTCTTT.

CDR3 region: CASSLFRTGLDQPQHF. CDR3 DNA: TGTGCCAGCAGCTTGTTTCGGACAGGGCTGGATCAGCCCCAGCATTTT. This chain uses TRBV5-6 with TRBJ1-5; 8 bases are a match to TRBD1. Germline V gives CDR1 SGHDT, CDR2 YYEEEE. The CDR3 is 16 residues long. With 1 base clipped from V and 5 bases from J, the junction kept 8 bases outside the gene matches.

J is TRBJ1-2 and V is TRBV29-1; 7 bases are shared with TRBD1. This CDR3 is built from 13 residues. Unmatched junction bases numbered 12, after V lost 7 bases and J lost 7 bases. Per the germline V gene, CDR1 is SQVTM and CDR2 is ANQGSEA. CDR3 bases: TGCAGCGCTCGGGGACAGTTCGAGGGTGGCTACACCTTC. It is translated as CSARGQFEGGYTF.

The chain carries TRBV6-1 and TRBJ2-7, with a possible D match to TRBD1 (6 bases). The CDR3 loop spans 11 amino acids. Germline CDR1 MNHNS, CDR2 SASEGT. V dropped 10 bases and J dropped 1 base, with 8 bases sitting between them. CDR3 protein: CATQGSYEQYF. CDR3 bases: TGTGCCACCCAGGGGTCCTACGAGCAGTACTTC.

This clone appeared a few times. The same CDR3 can be traced to other DNA sequences in this sample. The genes are TRBV6-4 and TRBJ2-2; possible D gene TRBD1, 6 bases. The CDR3 is 14 amino acids. Germline assignment: CDR1 MRHNA and CDR2 SNTAGT. V was pared by 6 bases and J by 2 bases, with 10 bases between. The CDR3 DNA is TGTGCCAGCAGCGCGGACAGCAACACCGGGGAGCTGTTTTTT. Translation gives CASSADSNTGELFF.

The J gene is TRBJ2-2, the V gene TRBV19, with 9 bases identical to TRBD2. The CDR3 spans 15 residues. The V gene end was trimmed by 5 bases and the J gene end by 7 bases; junction bases not matched to a gene: 8. CDR1 and CDR2 from the germline V gene are LNHDA and SQIVND (reference sequence). The CDR3, as DNA: TGTGCCAGTAGTCCATCCCAGCGGGGGGTCGGGGAGCTGTTTTTT. It translates to CASSPSQRGVGELFF.

The V gene is TRBV6-5, the J gene TRBJ1-1; D remains unclear. Germline values: CDR1 MNHEY, CDR2 SVGAGI. The CDR3 runs 13 residues. V was clipped by 5 bases and J by 5 bases, with 12 bases between them. CDR3 nucleotides: TGTGCCAGCAGTCTAAGGGCGGGGACTGAAGCTTTCTTT. This encodes CASSLRAGTEAFF.

This clone was seen only a few times. This chain uses TRBV21-1 with TRBJ1-4; the DNA was not compared with TRBD1, the D call given in the table. TRBV21-1 is a known pseudogene. CDR3 length: 18 amino acids. CDR3 in DNA: TGTGCCAGCAGCAAAACGACAGGGGAGGAGGCAACTAATGAAAAACTGTTTTTT. As protein: CASSKTTGEEATNEKLFF.

Details on this clone: Distinct nucleotide sequences in the sample also encode this CDR3. The chain's CDR3 is CASSSTANTGELFF. The CDR3 DNA follows: TGTGCCAGCAGCTCGACAGCTAACACCGGGGAGCTGTTTTTT. The chain employs TRBV7-9 and TRBJ2-2; possibly TRBD1 for D (5 bases). Per the germline V gene, CDR1 is SEHNR and CDR2 is FQNEAQ (reference sequence). V lost 4 bases and J 2 bases, leaving 8 bases between the germline ends. The CDR3 totals 14 residues. The entire variable domain, with the rest obtained from reference TRBV7-9 and TRBJ2-2, is as follows: DTGVSQNPRHKITKRGQNVTFRCDPISEHNRLYWYRQTLGQGPEFLTYFQNEAQLEKSRLLSDRFSAERPKGSFSTLEIQRTEQGDSAMYLCASSSTANTGELFFGEGSRLTVL.

This chain joins TRBV7-3 and TRBJ2-6, with D tentatively TRBD1 (5 bases). V lost 2 bases and J lost 4, with 9 bases in between. Germline CDR1 is SGHTA and CDR2 is FQGTGA. The CDR3 runs to 15 residues. The CDR3 loop is CASSLQGTGANVLTF. CDR3 in DNA: TGTGCCAGCAGCTTACAGGGTACCGGGGCCAACGTCCTGACTTTC.

The chain couples TRBV6-6 to TRBJ1-5; D is unresolved. Trimming took 5 bases from V and 4 from J, leaving 15 bases between them. Germline CDR1 MNHNY, CDR2 SVGAGI (reference sequence). The CDR3 is 15 residues long. CDR3 loop: CASSTSQSRNQPQHF. CDR3 nucleotides: TGTGCCAGCAGTACCTCGCAGTCGCGGAATCAGCCCCAGCATTTT.

CDR3 DNA: TGCGCCAGCAGCAAGTCGACAGGGGGCGAGACCTACGAGCAGTACTTC. It specifies CASSKSTGGETYEQYF. The V call is TRBV5-1, the J call TRBJ2-7; 10 bases match TRBD1. The CDR3 is 16 residues long. Trimming at V came to 4 bases and at J to 2 bases, leaving 9 bases not matched to a gene. CDR1 SGHRS and CDR2 YFSETQ come from the germline V gene.

About this clone itself: The junction departs from the called germline gene at one end, perhaps through a read error. The chain combines TRBV11-1 with TRBJ2-7; 7 nucleotides line up with TRBD2. This CDR3 region has 17 residues. From germline, CDR1 is SGHAT and CDR2 FQDESV (reference sequence). The CDR3 loop is CASSSVGGDYRPSEQCF. The DNA for the CDR3 is TGTGCCAGCAGCTCTGTGGGAGGGGACTACAGACCTAGCGAGCAGTGCTTC.

V is TRBV6-1 and J is TRBJ1-5; maybe TRBD1 (6 bases). CDR1 is MNHNS, CDR2 SASEGT, per germline. The CDR3 consists of 13 residues. V dropped 4 bases and J dropped 7 bases, with 11 bases sitting between them. The CDR3 nucleotides are TGTGCCAGCAGTGGGGCAGGGGACCAGCCCCAGCATTTT. Its protein product is CASSGAGDQPQHF.

There are a few counts of this clone. The chain uses TRBV5-6 and TRBJ2-6; a weak D match, TRBD1 (6 bases). V was clipped by 5 bases and J by 2 bases, with 11 bases between them. The CDR3 contains 15 residues. Germline lookup yields CDR1 SGHDT and CDR2 YYEEEE. DNA for the CDR3: TGTGCCAGCAGAGAGAGGGGGACTGGGGCCAACGTCCTGACTTTC. Translated: CASRERGTGANVLTF.

This clone was seen only a few times. This chain uses TRBV12-5 with TRBJ2-5; possibly TRBD2 for D (6 bases). This CDR3 has 12 residues. The V gene's germline CDR1 is LGHNT and CDR2 FRNRAP. V shed 8 bases and J shed 3 bases, with 10 bases lying between them. In nucleotides, the CDR3 is TGTGCTAGTACGGGAGAGAAAGAGACCCAGTACTTC. This sequence encodes CASTGEKETQYF.

The chain employs TRBV28 and TRBJ2-1; no clear D gene. The V and J ends lost 3 bases and 7 bases respectively, with 4 bases between them. From germline, CDR1 is MDHEN and CDR2 SYDVKM. CDR3 length: 11 residues. The CDR3 sequence: CASSFRNEQFF. In nucleotides, the CDR3 is TGTGCCAGCAGTTTCAGAAATGAGCAGTTCTTC.

The rearrangement joins TRBV6-1 to TRBJ2-1; TRBD2 aligns across 9 bases. J lost 4 bases, V lost 3 bases, and 4 bases had no gene match. From germline, CDR1 is MNHNS and CDR2 SASEGT. The CDR3 is 15 amino acids. The DNA for the CDR3 is TGTGCCAGCAGTGACGAGACTAGCGGTTACAATGAGCAGTTCTTC. Its translation: CASSDETSGYNEQFF.

The CDR3 spells CASSLARPTSGGSTDTQYF. The CDR3 nucleotides are TGTGCCAGCAGCTTAGCCCGACCGACTAGCGGGGGGAGCACAGATACGCAGTATTTT. The chain joins TRBV7-2 to TRBJ2-3, with TRBD2 matching over 13 bases. Germline-derived CDR1 and CDR2 are SGHTA and FQGNSA. V lost 0 bases and J lost 0; bases outside the gene matches: 6. The CDR3 length is 19 residues.

Only one count was recorded for this clone. Written as DNA, the CDR3 is TGCAGCGTTGCAGGGTTACGCTCTGGAAACACCATATATTTT. Encoded protein: CSVAGLRSGNTIYF. The J gene is TRBJ1-3, the V gene TRBV29-1; TRBD1 might be the D (5 bases). The CDR3 is made up of 14 amino acids. Per germline, CDR1 SQVTM and CDR2 ANQGSEA. Trimming cost V 4 bases and J 0 bases, with 10 bases left between them.

The chain joins TRBV19 to TRBJ2-5; 8 nucleotides agree with TRBD1. The CDR3 is 15 residues long. Germline V lookup: CDR1 LNHDA, CDR2 SQIVND (reference sequence). J gave up 4 bases and V 3 bases, and 7 bases lay outside the gene matches. The CDR3 is CASSMAGQGVETQYF. CDR3 coding DNA: TGTGCCAGTAGTATGGCCGGACAGGGAGTAGAGACCCAGTACTTC.

The table lists this clone with a count of one. The J gene is TRBJ2-2, the V gene TRBV2, with 7 bases fitting TRBD2. The CDR3 is made up of 15 amino acids. The germline V gene has CDR1 SNHLY and CDR2 FYNNEI. V lost 6 bases and J lost 1; bases outside the gene matches: 5. For the CDR3, the DNA is TGTGCCAGCAGAAAAAGGGAGGGGAACACCGGGGAGCTGTTTTTT. It yields the protein CASRKREGNTGELFF.

There are a few counts of this clone. The rearrangement uses TRBV27 and TRBJ1-1; D perhaps matches TRBD1 (5 bases). Germline V lookup: CDR1 MNHEY, CDR2 SMNVEV (reference sequence). The CDR3 contains 14 residues. The ends were cut back, 6 bases at V and 1 base at J, with 12 bases in the middle. The CDR3: CASSTYDRNTEAFF. As DNA, the CDR3 is TGTGCCAGCAGCACCTACGACAGGAACACTGAAGCTTTCTTT.

The genes are TRBV29-1 and TRBJ2-3; D remains ambiguous. The germline V gene has CDR1 SQVTM and CDR2 ANQGSEA. This CDR3 is built from 14 residues. V was cut by 7 bases and J by 2 bases, with 16 bases left in between. The CDR3 DNA sequence: TGCAGCGCATTCCCGAGCAGGCCCACAGATACGCAGTATTTT. It translates to CSAFPSRPTDTQYF.

This clone has only a few counts. A far larger clone is just one base off, so this is likely a read error. The rearrangement uses TRBV5-5 and TRBJ2-6; D might be TRBD1 (7 bases). Germline V gene data show CDR1 as SGHKS and CDR2 as YYEKEE (reference sequence). The CDR3 runs to 16 residues. CDR3 DNA sequence: TGCGCCAGCAGCCAACAGACAGGGACTGGGGCCGACGTCCTGACTTTC. It codes for CASSQQTGTGADVLTF.

V and J are TRBV19 and TRBJ1-3, with 7 bases matching TRBD1. This CDR3 is 15 amino acids long. The J segment lost 9 bases and the V segment lost 7 bases, leaving 15 bases of the junction unmatched. Germline CDR1 and CDR2: LNHDA and SQIVND (reference sequence). The CDR3 reads CASKGGNPFVATIYF. The DNA of the CDR3 is TGTGCCAGTAAAGGGGGCAACCCGTTCGTGGCCACCATATATTTT.

The V call is TRBV5-1, the J call TRBJ2-5, with 8 bases fitting TRBD1. The CDR3 has 16 amino acids. The V gene end was trimmed by 0 bases and the J gene end by 5 bases; junction bases not matched to a gene: 9. Germline V gives CDR1 SGHRS, CDR2 YFSETQ. This CDR3 reads CASSLVPTGAMETQYF. The DNA of the CDR3 is TGCGCCAGCAGCTTGGTTCCGACAGGGGCTATGGAGACCCAGTACTTC.

The chain is built from TRBV2 and TRBJ2-7, with 9 bases that match TRBD2. Trimming at V came to 5 bases and at J to 6 bases, leaving 5 bases not matched to a gene. Germline loops: CDR1 SNHLY, CDR2 FYNNEI. The CDR3 length is 13 residues. CDR3 region: CASSLAGNCEQYF. In DNA form, the CDR3 reads TGTGCCAGCAGTCTAGCGGGGAACTGCGAGCAGTACTTC.

In DNA, the CDR3 is TGTGCCAGCAGCTTCACAGCGAACACTGAAGCTTTCTTT. Translating gives CASSFTANTEAFF. This sequence joins TRBV6-5 and TRBJ1-1; D is uncertain. Deletions cut 6 bases from V and 1 base from J, with 9 bases between. In germline, CDR1 is MNHEY, CDR2 SVGAGI. The CDR3 is 13 residues long.

V usage is TRBV11-2 and J usage is TRBJ2-3, with a weak D call TRBD2 (5 bases). Germline V CDR1 and CDR2: SGHAT, FQNNGV. The CDR3 extends over 14 amino acids. V lost 5 bases to trimming and J lost 4 bases, with 13 bases between them. In DNA, the CDR3 is TGTGCCAGCAGCCCAGACGGACTCTCAGATACGCAGTATTTT. Its protein product is CASSPDGLSDTQYF. Combining the CDR3 with reference TRBV11-2 and TRBJ2-3 gives the whole variable domain EAGVAQSPRYKIIEKRQSVAFWCNPISGHATLYWYQQILGQGPKLLIQFQNNGVVDDSQLPKDRFSAERLKGVDSTLKIQPAKLEDSAVYLCASSPDGLSDTQYFGPGTRLTVL.

The chain employs TRBV18 and TRBJ1-5, with 7 bases identical to TRBD1. With 5 bases clipped from V and 5 bases from J, the junction kept 6 bases outside the gene matches. Per germline, CDR1 KGHSH and CDR2 LQKENI. The CDR3 covers 14 residues. The CDR3 here is CASSDRVGDQPQHF. CDR3 DNA sequence: TGTGCCAGCTCAGACAGGGTTGGGGATCAGCCCCAGCATTTT.